A selection of T cell receptor beta chains follows, all from one sample in a study of T-cell memory formation after mild COVID-19. A single record per CDR3 protein comes from TCRdb applying MiXCR to the 5' RACE reads. The sample lists approximately 340,000 distinct CDR3 sequences, approximately 13% occurring once. The sample taken for sequencing was PBMCs or a T cell subset sorted from them (not recorded which). These receptors all stem from a man aged 18-30 years who had mild COVID-19 (a few samples of this study predate the infection). Cell type and time point are not known. Each CDR3 is given with its conserved first and last residue. D genes are given only for firm matches. The listing skips clone size in some rows; elsewhere it reads once, few, many or a size class.

.,TRBD1,TRBV5-1,TRBJ2-7,TGCGCCAGCAGCCCGGACAGGGACGACGAGCAGTACTTC,CASSPDRDDEQYF
.,TRBD2,TRBV7-9,TRBJ2-3,TGTGCCAGCAGCTCTGGCGGGGGGTATCTAGGTACGCAGTATTTT,CASSSGGGYLGTQYF
.,.,TRBV30,TRBJ2-3,TGTGCCTGGGGCCCCGGGACTTCAGATACGCAGTATTTT,CAWGPGTSDTQYF
.,.,TRBV6-5,TRBJ1-1,TGTGCCAGCAGCCCGCCGGGACAACTGGTCAGAACTGAAGCTTTCTTT,CASSPPGQLVRTEAFF
many,TRBD2,TRBV7-2,TRBJ2-1,TGTGCCAGCAGCTTAGCGATTTTGGCGGGGGGGCTCTTTTTTGAGCAGTTCTTC,CASSLAILAGGLFFEQFF
few,TRBD1,TRBV5-4,TRBJ1-4,TGTGCCAGCAAGCTGCAGGGGGGCGGCGAAAAACTGTTTTTT,CASKLQGGGEKLFF
few,.,TRBV5-6,TRBJ2-3,TGTGCCAGCAGCTTGACGGCACAGGGAGATACGCAGTATTTT,CASSLTAQGDTQYF
few,TRBD1,TRBV29-1,TRBJ2-1,TGCAGCGTTCCGGACAGGGGGACCTACAATGAGCAGTTCTTC,CSVPDRGTYNEQFF
few,TRBD1,TRBV4-2,TRBJ2-1,TGTGCCAGCAGCCAAGAGGACGGGACAGGGAGTAATGAGCAGTTCTTC,CASSQEDGTGSNEQFF
.,.,TRBV7-2,TRBJ1-4,TGTGCCAGCAGCACCCGACAGACCCGTAATGAAAAACTGTTTTTT,CASSTRQTRNEKLFF
few,TRBD2,TRBV4-2,TRBJ2-3,TGTGCCAGCAGCCAACCTCTAGCGGGGGGGCCTCGTGCAGATACGCAGTATTTT,CASSQPLAGGPRADTQYF
many,TRBD1,TRBV19,TRBJ1-5,TGTGCCAGTACCCGAGGGGGACAGGGAGGCGTACAGCCCCAGCATTTT,CASTRGGQGGVQPQHF
.,TRBD2,TRBV6-2/TRBV6-3,TRBJ2-1,TGTGCCAGCAGTTACGGGGCCCAGCGGGGGAATGAGCAGTTCTTC,CASSYGAQRGNEQFF
few,.,TRBV12-3/TRBV12-4,TRBJ2-6,TGTGCCAGCAGTTCCCGTCCCTCTGGGGCCAACGTCCTGACTTTC,CASSSRPSGANVLTF
.,.,TRBV2,TRBJ1-5,TGTGCCAGCAGTGATAGGGCAGGAGGTCAGCCCCAGCATTTT,CASSDRAGGQPQHF
many,.,TRBV5-6,TRBJ2-6,TGCGCCAGCAGCTTGGTGGGCTCTGGGGCCAACGTCCTGACTTTC,CASSLVGSGANVLTF
.,TRBD1,TRBV7-8,TRBJ1-2,TGTGCCAGCAGCCCTGGGACAGGGTTTGGCTATGGCTACACCTTC,CASSPGTGFGYGYTF
few,.,TRBV6-2/TRBV6-3,TRBJ1-1,TGTGCCAGCAGAACAGGGTTTACTGAAGCTTTCTTT,CASRTGFTEAFF
.,.,TRBV11-2,TRBJ2-5,TGTGCCAGCAGCCCGAGGTTTGGGCGACAAGAGACCCAGTACTTC,CASSPRFGRQETQYF
.,TRBD2,TRBV11-2,TRBJ2-3,TGTGCCAGCAGCTTAGGTGGGACTAGTTTTGGAGATACGCAGTATTTT,CASSLGGTSFGDTQYF
.,.,TRBV18,TRBJ1-2,TGTGCCAGCTCACCACCGTGGGCGGGGACCGGCTACACCTTC,CASSPPWAGTGYTF
.,.,TRBV19,TRBJ1-2,TGTGCCAGTAGTGTCGACGGGGGGCGTAACTATGGCTACACCTTC,CASSVDGGRNYGYTF
.,.,TRBV4-3,TRBJ1-2,TGCGCCAGCAGCCAAGATTTAGGGTATCGGGGCTACACCTTC,CASSQDLGYRGYTF
few,.,TRBV7-2,TRBJ1-1,TGTGCCAGCAGCTTAGGTACAGGGAGGATGAACACTGAAGCTTTCTTT,CASSLGTGRMNTEAFF
.,.,TRBV5-1,TRBJ1-5,TGCGCCAGCAGCTGGGGGACGGGGCTTGGGCAGCCCCAGCATTTT,CASSWGTGLGQPQHF
many,.,TRBV6-4,TRBJ1-1,TGTGCCAGCAGTGAAGGGGGGGAGGACACTGAAGCTTTCTTT,CASSEGGEDTEAFF
few,.,TRBV12-3/TRBV12-4,TRBJ2-1,TGTGCCAGCAAGAGCTTGGGCAATGAGCAGTTCTTC,CASKSLGNEQFF
.,.,TRBV7-2,TRBJ2-2,TGTGCCAGCAGACCACCGGTACCAAACACCGGGGAGCTGTTTTTT,CASRPPVPNTGELFF
few,TRBD1,TRBV5-6,TRBJ2-1,TGTGCCTGCCGGGACAGGGCCTACAATGAGCAGTTCTTC,CACRDRAYNEQFF
.,.,TRBV2,TRBJ2-1,TGTGCCAGCACTTGGGGGCGGGACTACCACAATGAGCAGTTCTTC,CASTWGRDYHNEQFF
.,.,TRBV18,TRBJ1-6,TGTGCCAGCTCACCCGACCGGGTTTCACCCCTCCACTTT,CASSPDRVSPLHF
few,TRBD1,TRBV7-3,TRBJ2-3,TGTGCCAGCAGCTCAAGGGTGACAGGGAAAGATACGCAGTATTTT,CASSSRVTGKDTQYF
few,.,TRBV15,TRBJ2-5,TGTGCCACCAGCAGAGATCGGGCAACCGAGACCCAGTACTTC,CATSRDRATETQYF
few,TRBD1,TRBV7-8,TRBJ1-1,TGTGCCAGCAGCCCAACGGAGTATACAGGGGTTCCTGAAGCTTTCTTT,CASSPTEYTGVPEAFF
few,.,TRBV19,TRBJ1-1,TGTGCCAGTAGTACAGTCCGGAACACTGAAGCTTTCTTT,CASSTVRNTEAFF
many,.,TRBV4-1,TRBJ2-3,TGCGCCAGCAGCCAGGGGGCCAGGGATACAGATACGCAGTATTTT,CASSQGARDTDTQYF
few,.,TRBV7-3,TRBJ2-5,TGTGCCAGCAGCTCCGGACGTGGGGAGACCCAGTACTTC,CASSSGRGETQYF
.,.,TRBV4-1,TRBJ2-1,TGCGCCAGCAGCCAGGTCGGGGTCCTCTACAATGAGCAGTTCTTC,CASSQVGVLYNEQFF
few,TRBD2,TRBV18,TRBJ2-3,TGTGCCAGCTCACCGAGCGGACTAGCGGGGGCCCGCACAGATACGCAGTATTTT,CASSPSGLAGARTDTQYF
.,TRBD1,TRBV10-3,TRBJ2-7,TGTGCCATCAGTGAGTCTGAGACAGGGTCCTACGAGCAGTACTTC,CAISESETGSYEQYF
many,.,TRBV5-1,TRBJ1-1,TGCGCCAGCAGCTTGAATGGGGGCTCAGAAACTGAAGCTTTCTTT,CASSLNGGSETEAFF
.,.,TRBV7-8,TRBJ2-2,TGTGCCAGCAGCCCCGGGGCCCGGGAGCTGTTTTTT,CASSPGARELFF
.,TRBD2,TRBV12-3/TRBV12-4,TRBJ2-1,TGTGCCAGCAGCCAGGGACTAGCGGGGAATGAGCAGTTCTTC,CASSQGLAGNEQFF
.,.,TRBV30,TRBJ1-5,TGTGCCTTCGAGGCAGGGAGAAATCAGCCCCAGCATTTT,CAFEAGRNQPQHF
.,TRBD1,TRBV6-4,TRBJ2-1,TGTGCCAGCAGTCAGGGACAGATAAGCAATGAGCAGTTCTTC,CASSQGQISNEQFF
.,.,TRBV24-1,TRBJ2-3,TGTGCCACCAGTGAAGGAAAAGGAGCAGGACAAAACACAGATACGCAGTATTTT,CATSEGKGAGQNTDTQYF
few,.,TRBV7-9,TRBJ1-5,TGTGCCAGCAGCCCCAGCGGCTGGGGGACGAGGCAGCCCCAGCATTTT,CASSPSGWGTRQPQHF
few,TRBD2,TRBV4-3,TRBJ2-3,TGCGCCAGCAGCCAAGATGGACTAGCGGGTTCCACAGATACGCAGTATTTT,CASSQDGLAGSTDTQYF
.,.,TRBV5-1,TRBJ2-3,TGCGCCAGCACGGAGGCATCCGGCACAGATACGCAGTATTTT,CASTEASGTDTQYF
few,.,TRBV7-9,TRBJ1-2,TGTGCCAGCAGCGGGGCCACATACTATGGCTACACCTTC,CASSGATYYGYTF
.,TRBD2,TRBV20-1,TRBJ2-2,TGCAGTGCTAGAGCGGGGGGATACACCGGGGAGCTGTTTTTT,CSARAGGYTGELFF
.,TRBD1,TRBV12-3/TRBV12-4,TRBJ2-1,TGTGCCAGCAGTTACCGCGGGGACAGGGGCGATGAGCAGTTCTTC,CASSYRGDRGDEQFF
few,TRBD2,TRBV5-1,TRBJ2-3,TGCGCCAGCAGCCGAGGGCTAGCGGGGGTCTCCACAGATACGCAGTATTTT,CASSRGLAGVSTDTQYF
.,.,TRBV4-2,TRBJ2-3,TGTGCCAGCAGCCAAGAGTTAATCGCGCCAGGGGATACGCAGTATTTT,CASSQELIAPGDTQYF
few,TRBD1,TRBV20-1,TRBJ1-5,TGCAGTGCGGTCCGGGACAGGGCGGGGGATCAGCCCCAGCATTTT,CSAVRDRAGDQPQHF
few,.,TRBV6-5,TRBJ2-5,TGTGCCAGCAGTTACGATACGGCGGAGACCCAGTACTTC,CASSYDTAETQYF
.,TRBD1,TRBV7-6,TRBJ2-5,TGTGCCAGCAGCCTCGGGACAGTGTACCAAGAGACCCAGTACTTC,CASSLGTVYQETQYF
.,TRBD1,TRBV20-1,TRBJ2-2,TGCAGTGCTACTGGGACAGGGGGTAACACCGGGGAGCTGTTTTTT,CSATGTGGNTGELFF
.,TRBD1,TRBV20-1,TRBJ2-3,TGCAGTGCTGACAGGGGCTCTAGCACAGATACGCAGTATTTT,CSADRGSSTDTQYF
.,.,TRBV14,TRBJ1-6,TGTGCCAGCAGCCATGCCGGTTCCCCGGTTCAGTCCCTCCACTTT,CASSHAGSPVQSLHF